This TCR beta chain was captured by sequencing in a study of blood T cell repertoires in COVID-19. Study summary: Specimens from acute and convalescent COVID-19 originated in the United States, Italy and Spain. PBMCs, B-cell-depleted T cells, or T cells were the source of the cDNA or gDNA that made up the material.

Original processing methods: Estimation of nucleated cell counts relied on the amplification of reference gene primers. The data were produced by immunoSEQ multiplex PCR, yet TCRdb's version contains in-frame clones alone and is incomplete. The V and J calls and clone size were taken over from that table, and D and trimming were inferred from the DNA. The sample carries 250,000 to 300,000 clones, approximately 88% recorded once. This CDR3 comprises 16 residues. Per the germline V gene, CDR1 is SGHNT and CDR2 is YYREEE (reference sequence). The junction had 12 bases not matched to a gene; V was cut back by 4 bases and J by 7 bases.

The rearrangement joins TRBV5-4 to TRBJ1-4; 8 nucleotides align to TRBD1. This sequence originates from a woman between 35 and 50 years old who had recovered from COVID-19. The sequenced material came from peripheral blood. In DNA, the CDR3 is TGTGCCAGCAGCGACCTTGGACAGGGAGAAGGTGAAAAACTGTTTTTT. Its translation is CASSDLGQGEGEKLFF.